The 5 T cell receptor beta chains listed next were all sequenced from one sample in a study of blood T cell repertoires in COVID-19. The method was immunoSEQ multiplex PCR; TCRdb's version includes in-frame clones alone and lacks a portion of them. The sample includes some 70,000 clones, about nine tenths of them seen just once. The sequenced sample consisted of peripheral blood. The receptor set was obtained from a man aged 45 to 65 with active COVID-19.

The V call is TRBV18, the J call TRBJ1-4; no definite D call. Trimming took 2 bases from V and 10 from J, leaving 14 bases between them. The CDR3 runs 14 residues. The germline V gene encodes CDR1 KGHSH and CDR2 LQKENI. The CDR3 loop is CASSPSGLVGKLFF. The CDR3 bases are TGTGCCAGCTCACCATCCGGGTTGGTCGGAAAACTGTTTTTT. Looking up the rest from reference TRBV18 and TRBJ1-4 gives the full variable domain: NAGVMQNPRHLVRRRGQEARLRCSPMKGHSHVYWYRQLPEEGLKFMVYLQKENIIDESGMPKERFSAEFPKEGPSILRIQQVVRGDSAAYFCASSPSGLVGKLFFGSGTQLSVL.

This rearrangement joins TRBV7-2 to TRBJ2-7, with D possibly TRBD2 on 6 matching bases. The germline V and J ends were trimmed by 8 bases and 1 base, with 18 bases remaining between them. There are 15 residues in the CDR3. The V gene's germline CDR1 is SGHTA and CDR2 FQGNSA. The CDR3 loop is CASAFGGGGSYEQYF. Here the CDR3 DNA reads TGTGCCAGCGCATTCGGGGGTGGTGGGTCCTACGAGCAGTACTTC.

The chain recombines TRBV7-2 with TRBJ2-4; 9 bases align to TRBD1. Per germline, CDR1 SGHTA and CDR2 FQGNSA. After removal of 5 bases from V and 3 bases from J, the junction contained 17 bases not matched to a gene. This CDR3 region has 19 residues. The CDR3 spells CASSRQGQGTSLGKNIQYF. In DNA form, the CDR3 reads TGTGCCAGCAGCCGGCAGGGACAGGGCACATCGTTAGGCAAAAACATTCAGTACTTC.

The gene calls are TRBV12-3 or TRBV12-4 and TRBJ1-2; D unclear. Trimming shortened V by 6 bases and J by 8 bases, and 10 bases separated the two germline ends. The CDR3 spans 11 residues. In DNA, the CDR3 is TGTGCCAGCAGATACGGTCACGGCTACACCTTC. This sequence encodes CASRYGHGYTF.

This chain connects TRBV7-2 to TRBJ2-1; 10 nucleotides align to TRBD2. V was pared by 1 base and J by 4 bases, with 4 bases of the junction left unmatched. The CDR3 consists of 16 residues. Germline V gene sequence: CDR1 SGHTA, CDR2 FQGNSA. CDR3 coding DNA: TGTGCCAGCAGCTTAGTGGGTAGCGGGGGGTACAATGAGCAGTTCTTC. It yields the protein CASSLVGSGGYNEQFF.